These 27 T cell receptor beta chains originate from one sample sequenced in a study of blood T cell repertoires in COVID-19. Profiled with immunoSEQ multiplex PCR; TCRdb holds only in-frame clones, not every one. Of about 270,000 clones listed, approximately 90% are singletons. Sequencing used PBMCs or T cells enriched from blood (not recorded which). The receptors originated from a woman aged 40 to 49 with acute COVID-19.

The rearrangement joins TRBV7-3 to TRBJ2-3; TRBD2 might be the D (5 bases). Trimming took off 5 bases at V and 12 bases at J, with 18 bases between the two ends. Germline assignment: CDR1 SGHTA and CDR2 FQGTGA. The length of the CDR3 is 13 residues. The CDR3 loop is CASSPMGENRQYF. CDR3 nucleotide sequence: TGTGCCAGCAGCCCCATGGGAGAAAACAGACAGTATTTT.

In the case of this clone: The identical CDR3 is also encoded by other nucleotide sequences in the sample. V gene TRBV2 combines with J gene TRBJ1-1, with TRBD1 matching 7 bases. J was trimmed by 0 bases and V by 4 bases; bases with no gene match: 2. The CDR3 has 14 amino acids. The germline CDR1 and CDR2 sequences are SNHLY and FYNNEI. CDR3 amino acids: CASSGQGMNTEAFF. The CDR3 DNA is TGTGCCAGCAGTGGACAGGGTATGAACACTGAAGCTTTCTTT.

This chain uses TRBV6-5 with TRBJ2-1; 8 bases are shared with TRBD1. The V and J ends lost 6 bases and 7 bases, in that order; junction bases with no gene match: 8. Germline V gene sequence: CDR1 MNHEY, CDR2 SVGAGI. The CDR3 is 14 residues long. CDR3 loop: CASSEDRAENEQFF. The CDR3 nucleotides read TGTGCCAGCAGCGAGGACAGGGCTGAGAATGAGCAGTTCTTC.

The CDR3: CASSPPGQVSGANVLTF. DNA of the CDR3: TGTGCCAGCTCACCACCGGGACAGGTCTCTGGGGCCAACGTCCTGACTTTC. V and J are TRBV18 and TRBJ2-6, with 8 bases identical to TRBD1. Germline V gives CDR1 KGHSH, CDR2 LQKENI. The CDR3 is made up of 17 amino acids. Trimming at V came to 0 bases and at J to 0 bases, leaving 1 base not matched to a gene.

V and J are TRBV2 and TRBJ2-2; D unclear. The CDR3 is made up of 13 amino acids. CDR1 is SNHLY, CDR2 FYNNEI, per germline. The germline V and J ends were trimmed by 3 bases and 5 bases, with 7 bases remaining between them. CDR3 nucleotides: TGTGCCAGCAGTGAGGGCAGGACCGGGGAGCTGTTTTTT. Amino acid sequence: CASSEGRTGELFF.

The chain recombines TRBV9 with TRBJ2-5; 9 positions agree with TRBD2. Germline V lookup: CDR1 SGDLS, CDR2 YYNGEE. CDR3 length: 15 residues. Trimming took 0 bases from V and 2 from J; bases not matched to a gene: 2. The CDR3 sequence is CASSVAAGGQETQYF. The CDR3 region has the DNA TGTGCCAGCAGCGTAGCTGCGGGGGGGCAAGAGACCCAGTACTTC.

The CDR3 region has the DNA TGTGCCAGCAGCGCCGGACAGGGGAGGTTTTACAATGAGCAGTTCTTC. This gives the protein CASSAGQGRFYNEQFF. This rearrangement joins TRBV5-6 to TRBJ2-1; the match to TRBD1 covers 9 bases. The junction had 9 bases not matched to a gene; V was cut back by 4 bases and J by 4 bases. The CDR3 totals 16 residues. Germline assignment: CDR1 SGHDT and CDR2 YYEEEE.

The chain recombines TRBV29-1 with TRBJ1-2; the D gene is possibly TRBD1 (5 bases). V was cut by 4 bases and J by 0 bases, with 9 bases left in between. The germline V gene encodes CDR1 SQVTM and CDR2 ANQGSEA. This CDR3 has 13 residues. CDR3 protein: CSVGGGTNYGYTF. In nucleotides, the CDR3 is TGCAGCGTTGGGGGGGGAACTAACTATGGCTACACCTTC.

The rearrangement uses TRBV5-1 and TRBJ2-3, with TRBD2 matching over 8 bases. CDR1 is SGHRS, CDR2 YFSETQ, per germline. The CDR3 runs to 14 residues. The V and J ends lost 5 bases and 0 bases, in that order; junction bases with no gene match: 2. CDR3 DNA sequence: TGCGCCAGCAGGACTAGCGCAAGCACAGATACGCAGTATTTT. Its translation: CASRTSASTDTQYF.

J is TRBJ1-1 and V is TRBV11-2; no clear D gene. The V end was cut by 1 base, the J end by 3 bases, with 6 bases between. The CDR3 totals 13 residues. Germline loops: CDR1 SGHAT, CDR2 FQNNGV. CDR3 bases: TGTGCCAGCAGCTTAGTTACGGACACTGAAGCTTTCTTT. This translates into CASSLVTDTEAFF.

This rearrangement joins TRBV3-1 (or the pseudogene TRBV3-2) to TRBJ1-2, with 8 nucleotides matching TRBD1. This CDR3 comprises 15 residues. V was pared by 4 bases and J by 8 bases, with 12 bases of the junction left unmatched. Germline CDR1 and CDR2: LGHDT and YNNKEL (reference sequence). CDR3 sequence: CASSRQTGEGWGYTF. Written as DNA, the CDR3 is TGTGCCAGCAGCCGGCAGACAGGGGAGGGATGGGGCTACACCTTC.

V usage is TRBV3-1 (or the pseudogene TRBV3-2) and J usage is TRBJ2-5; 14 bases are a match to TRBD2. The CDR3 runs 18 residues. Trimming removed 1 base from V and 5 bases from J; junction bases left unmatched: 9. Germline V gene lookup returns CDR1 LGHDT and CDR2 YNNKEL (reference sequence). The CDR3 sequence: CASSQVQGTSGSRETQYF. CDR3 nucleotide sequence: TGTGCCAGCAGCCAAGTGCAGGGGACTAGCGGGAGTAGGGAGACCCAGTACTTC.

The chain is built from TRBV5-8 and TRBJ2-5; 10 bases are shared with TRBD1. Germline lookup yields CDR1 SGHTS and CDR2 YDEGEE. Trimming cost V 3 bases and J 7 bases; bases outside gene matches: 9. The CDR3 is 15 residues long. The CDR3 nucleotides read TGTGCCAGCAGCTCCCGGGACAGGGGAGTCGGGACCCAGTACTTC. It is translated as CASSSRDRGVGTQYF. The full variable domain, completed using reference TRBV5-8 and TRBJ2-5, is EAGVTQSPTHLIKTRGQQATLRCSPISGHTSVYWYQQALGLGLQFLLWYDEGEERNRGNFPPRFSGRQFPNYSSELNVNALELEDSALYLCASSSRDRGVGTQYFGPGTRLLVL.

The chain carries TRBV7-3 and TRBJ2-7; no reliable D call. The CDR3 is 13 residues long. V lost 1 base to trimming and J lost 6 bases, with 10 bases between them. CDR1 and CDR2 from the germline V gene are SGHTA and FQGTGA. The CDR3 loop is CASSLNSRSEQYF. The CDR3, as DNA: TGTGCCAGCAGCTTAAACAGCCGCTCCGAGCAGTACTTC.

The chain combines TRBV2 with TRBJ2-5; tentatively, D is TRBD1 (6 bases). V was pared by 8 bases and J by 3 bases, with 13 bases between. Germline CDR1 is SNHLY and CDR2 is FYNNEI. This CDR3 contains 13 residues. The CDR3 DNA follows: TGTGCCAGCCGTCGGACAGCAGAAGAGACCCAGTACTTC. It yields the protein CASRRTAEETQYF.

This chain joins TRBV18 and TRBJ2-6; 7 bases map to TRBD1. J lost 0 bases, V lost 5 bases, and 10 bases had no gene match. Germline V lookup: CDR1 KGHSH, CDR2 LQKENI. The CDR3 has 18 residues. The CDR3 bases are TGTGCCAGCTCAGACCTCGGGACAGCCGTCTCTGGGGCCAACGTCCTGACTTTC. It is translated as CASSDLGTAVSGANVLTF.

The V and J genes are TRBV21-1 and TRBJ2-2; no check of the table's D call, TRBD1, against the DNA was made. TRBV21-1 is given as a pseudogene. This CDR3 is built from 17 residues. The CDR3 reads CASSYGSTGQNTGELFF. DNA for the CDR3: TGTGCCAGCAGTTACGGATCTACGGGACAGAACACCGGGGAGCTGTTTTTT.

The gene calls are TRBV27 and TRBJ1-1; D remains ambiguous. Germline V gene sequence: CDR1 MNHEY, CDR2 SMNVEV (reference sequence). The CDR3 is 14 amino acids. V was shortened by 0 bases and J by 0 bases, with 5 bases between the two germline ends. The CDR3 loop reads CASSLSVLNTEAFF. CDR3 in DNA: TGTGCCAGCAGTTTATCCGTTCTGAACACTGAAGCTTTCTTT.

The chain employs TRBV7-6 and TRBJ2-6, with D perhaps matching TRBD1 (6 bases). The germline V and J ends were trimmed by 3 bases and 2 bases, with 8 bases remaining between them. The length of the CDR3 is 15 residues. The germline V gene encodes CDR1 SGHVS and CDR2 FNYEAQ. The CDR3 sequence is CASSLGTPGANVLTF. CDR3 sequence (DNA): TGTGCCAGCAGCTTGGGGACACCTGGGGCCAACGTCCTGACTTTC.

The chain is built from TRBV10-3 and TRBJ2-3; 11 bases align to TRBD2. The CDR3 loop spans 15 amino acids. CDR1 is ENHRY, CDR2 SYGVKD, per germline. V was pared by 5 bases and J by 2 bases, with 3 bases of the junction left unmatched. For the CDR3, the DNA is TGTGCCATCAGTTCGGGACTAGCGGCCACAGATACGCAGTATTTT. This codes for CAISSGLAATDTQYF.

This clone showed up just a few times. The gene calls are TRBV19 and TRBJ2-5, with 15 bases lining up with TRBD2. Germline V gene lookup returns CDR1 LNHDA and CDR2 SQIVND (reference sequence). The CDR3 totals 15 residues. Trimming removed 5 bases from V and 4 bases from J; junction bases left unmatched: 2. CDR3 nucleotide sequence: TGTGCCAGTAGTTGGACTAGCGGGAGGGGAGAGACCCAGTACTTC. Translation gives CASSWTSGRGETQYF. Drawing the rest from reference TRBV19 and TRBJ2-5, the complete variable domain is DGGITQSPKYLFRKEGQNVTLSCEQNLNHDAMYWYRQDPGQGLRLIYYSQIVNDFQKGDIAEGYSVSREKKESFPLTVTSAQKNPTAFYLCASSWTSGRGETQYFGPGTRLLVL.

The chain is built from TRBV6-5 and TRBJ2-7; 11 bases line up with TRBD2. CDR1 is MNHEY and CDR2 is SVGAGI in the germline V gene. This CDR3 spans 14 amino acids. V gave up 6 bases and J gave up 4 bases; unmatched junction bases: 5. The CDR3 loop is CASRLAGGQYEQYF. Here the CDR3 DNA reads TGTGCCAGCAGGCTAGCGGGGGGCCAATACGAGCAGTACTTC.

V gene TRBV7-2 combines with J gene TRBJ2-1; TRBD2 matches at 11 bases. CDR3 length equals 17 residues. The V segment lost 0 bases and the J segment 7 bases; nucleotides outside the gene matches: 8. CDR1 SGHTA and CDR2 FQGNSA come from the germline V gene. CDR3 in DNA: TGTGCCAGCAGCTTAGCGGGTAGCGGGAGGGTCCGGAATGAGCAGTTCTTC. Translation gives CASSLAGSGRVRNEQFF.

The chain links TRBV19 to TRBJ1-3, with TRBD1 as a possible D gene (6 bases). Trimming shortened V by 1 base and J by 0 bases, and 10 bases separated the two germline ends. The CDR3 runs 16 residues. Looked up from germline, CDR1 is LNHDA and CDR2 is SQIVND (reference sequence). The CDR3 region has the DNA TGTGCCAGTAGTATAGGCGGACAGTTCTCTGGAAACACCATATATTTT. Its protein product is CASSIGGQFSGNTIYF.

The V and J genes are TRBV10-3 and TRBJ2-1; TRBD1 aligns across 7 bases. CDR3 size: 13 residues. The ends lost 3 bases at V and 4 bases at J; junction bases unmatched: 0. Germline V gene lookup returns CDR1 ENHRY and CDR2 SYGVKD. CDR3 sequence reads: CAISEQGYNEQFF. In DNA, the CDR3 is TGTGCCATCAGTGAACAGGGGTACAATGAGCAGTTCTTC.

This rearrangement joins TRBV27 to TRBJ1-6; 9 bases align to TRBD1. The CDR3 is made up of 15 amino acids. Germline V gene data show CDR1 as MNHEY and CDR2 as SMNVEV (reference sequence). Losses at the gene ends were 6 bases for V and 2 bases for J; bases not matched to a gene: 2. The CDR3 is CASRGTGTYNSPLHF. CDR3 nucleotides: TGTGCCAGCAGGGGGACAGGGACCTATAATTCACCCCTCCACTTT.

The chain recombines TRBV27 with TRBJ1-5; TRBD1 might be the D (5 bases). CDR1 is MNHEY, CDR2 SMNVEV, per germline (reference sequence). The CDR3 runs 16 residues. The V and J ends lost 2 bases and 6 bases respectively, with 17 bases between them. CDR3 in DNA: TGTGCCAGCAGTTTAGGGGGGAGGGGACGGGGTCAGCCCCAGCATTTT. It yields the protein CASSLGGRGRGQPQHF.